One and the same sample provided the 15 T cell receptor beta chains below, sequenced in a study of beta chain features in type 1 diabetes. General study results and limits: Among all four CD4+ subsets, Type 1 diabetes patients had TCRB CDR3s that were moderately but significantly shorter.

Their cognate antigens are unknown. The whole isolated RNA underwent reverse transcription, so sequencing captured expressed TCRB transcripts. TCRdb's table, derived via immunoSEQ multiplex PCR, lists solely in-frame clones and lacks some. The sample gives 250,000 to 350,000 clones, over 11% of which show up once; 0.015% to 0.02% is in the top ten. Source material: naive CD4+ T cells from blood. The source is a man aged 25 to 40 with type 1 diabetes.

In its sample, this clone was seen a few times. V is TRBV28 and J is TRBJ2-7; D unclear. From germline, CDR1 is MDHEN and CDR2 SYDVKM. The CDR3 has 13 amino acids. V shed 6 bases and J shed 2 bases, with 11 bases lying between them. CDR3 loop: CASSPVLTYEQYF. The CDR3 region has the DNA TGTGCCAGCAGCCCAGTGCTCACCTACGAGCAGTACTTC.

This clone was seen more than once but under ten times. This chain joins TRBV28 and TRBJ2-7; 8 bases match TRBD2. J gave up 2 bases and V 6 bases, and 9 bases lay outside the gene matches. Looked up from germline, CDR1 is MDHEN and CDR2 is SYDVKM. The CDR3 consists of 15 residues. CDR3 nucleotides: TGTGCCAGCAGCTCCCCGCCCGGGGGGGCCTACGAGCAGTACTTC. It specifies CASSSPPGGAYEQYF.

The V gene is TRBV18, the J gene TRBJ2-5, with no clear D. Germline V gene data show CDR1 as KGHSH and CDR2 as LQKENI. CDR3 length equals 13 residues. Trimming removed 3 bases at V and 3 bases at J, with 8 bases between. CDR3 sequence (DNA): TGTGCCAGCTCACCCGGAGTCAAAGAGACCCAGTACTTC. It is translated as CASSPGVKETQYF.

This clone turned up a few times. This rearrangement joins TRBV19 to TRBJ2-1; tentatively, D is TRBD2 (5 bases). The length of the CDR3 is 15 residues. Trimming removed 3 bases at V and 7 bases at J, with 16 bases between. Germline V lookup: CDR1 LNHDA, CDR2 SQIVND (reference sequence). The CDR3 region is CASSMRVGGRNEQFF. Written as DNA, the CDR3 is TGTGCCAGTAGTATGAGGGTTGGAGGTAGGAATGAGCAGTTCTTC.

This clone turned up a few times. The V and J genes are TRBV5-1 and TRBJ2-5, with D possibly matching TRBD2 (5 bases). Germline CDR1 and CDR2: SGHRS and YFSETQ. This CDR3 spans 12 amino acids. V gave up 2 bases and J gave up 5 bases, with 7 bases separating them. This CDR3 is CASSFERETQYF. The CDR3 nucleotides read TGCGCCAGCAGCTTTGAGCGGGAGACCCAGTACTTC.

The CDR3 reads CASTPGQVDSNQPQHF. CDR3 bases: TGTGCCAGCACCCCCGGACAGGTTGATAGCAATCAGCCCCAGCATTTT. The V and J genes are TRBV28 and TRBJ1-5; TRBD1 matches at 7 bases. The germline V gene encodes CDR1 MDHEN and CDR2 SYDVKM. V gave up 7 bases and J gave up 0 bases; unmatched junction bases: 9. This CDR3 is 16 amino acids long. The full variable domain, rest sourced from reference TRBV28 and TRBJ1-5, is DVKVTQSSRYLVKRTGEKVFLECVQDMDHENMFWYRQDPGLGLRLIYFSYDVKMKEKGDIPEGYSVSREKKERFSLILESASTNQTSMYLCASTPGQVDSNQPQHFGDGTRLSIL.

This clone was detected a few times. The chain joins TRBV9 to TRBJ2-5, with a weak D call TRBD2 (6 bases). This CDR3 is 15 amino acids long. Germline V gene lookup returns CDR1 SGDLS and CDR2 YYNGEE. The ends were cut back, 7 bases at V and 2 bases at J, with 18 bases in the middle. The CDR3 nucleotides read TGTGCCAGCCGAAGGTCGGAGCGGGTTCAAGAGACCCAGTACTTC. The encoded protein is CASRRSERVQETQYF.

This chain links TRBV10-3 with TRBJ1-1; 8 bases map to TRBD1. The germline gives CDR1 ENHRY, CDR2 SYGVKD. This CDR3 has 13 amino acids. The trim removed 11 bases at V and 3 bases at J, leaving 8 bases unmatched. The chain's CDR3 is CAARTGSDTEAFF. As DNA, the CDR3 is TGTGCCGCGAGGACAGGGTCGGACACTGAAGCTTTCTTT.

The chain combines TRBV5-4 with TRBJ1-2; D may be TRBD1 (5 bases). This CDR3 region has 15 residues. V dropped 0 bases and J dropped 0 bases, with 9 bases sitting between them. Per germline, CDR1 SGHNT and CDR2 YYREEE (reference sequence). DNA for the CDR3: TGTGCCAGCAGCTTGGGGGGCACTTCTAACTATGGCTACACCTTC. Translation: CASSLGGTSNYGYTF.

This clone has only a few counts. The chain combines TRBV4-2 with TRBJ2-5, with 8 bases aligning to TRBD2. V shed 3 bases, J shed 3 bases, and the junction held 6 bases outside the gene matches. Germline V CDR1 and CDR2: LGHNA, YNFKEQ. CDR3 length equals 15 residues. Written as DNA, the CDR3 is TGTGCCAGCAGCCACCCGGGGGGGTTCGAAGAGACCCAGTACTTC. Its protein product is CASSHPGGFEETQYF.

This chain links TRBV5-1 with TRBJ1-1, with D possibly matching TRBD1 (6 bases). V lost 0 bases, J lost 1 base, and 10 bases lay in between. Germline V gives CDR1 SGHRS, CDR2 YFSETQ. The length of the CDR3 is 15 residues. Here the CDR3 reads CASSLGAGENTEAFF. DNA for the CDR3: TGCGCCAGCAGCTTGGGGGCAGGGGAGAACACTGAAGCTTTCTTT.

Regarding this clone: Other DNA sequences in the sample encode the same CDR3. This rearrangement joins TRBV7-3 to TRBJ1-1; 8 bases are a match to TRBD1. Per germline, CDR1 SGHTA and CDR2 FQGTGA. The CDR3 contains 14 residues. V lost 4 bases, J lost 1 base, and 2 bases stayed unmatched. CDR3: CASSSDRGNTEAFF. Written as DNA, the CDR3 is TGTGCCAGCAGCTCCGACAGGGGGAACACTGAAGCTTTCTTT.

The V call is TRBV11-1, the J call TRBJ2-7, with 10 bases aligning to TRBD1. V gave up 5 bases and J gave up 2 bases; unmatched junction bases: 6. Per the germline V gene, CDR1 is SGHAT and CDR2 is FQDESV (reference sequence). This CDR3 contains 15 residues. The DNA for the CDR3 is TGTGCCAGCAGCCCCGGACAGGGGGGACCCTACGAGCAGTACTTC. It encodes CASSPGQGGPYEQYF.

This chain connects TRBV7-9 to TRBJ1-2; D remains unclear. There are 13 residues in the CDR3. The germline V gene encodes CDR1 SEHNR and CDR2 FQNEAQ (reference sequence). The ends were cut back, 5 bases at V and 7 bases at J, with 14 bases in the middle. CDR3 protein: CASSPSTAVGYTF. Written as DNA, the CDR3 is TGTGCCAGCAGCCCCTCGACCGCGGTTGGCTACACCTTC. Complete variable domain (other parts from reference TRBV7-9 and TRBJ1-2): DTGVSQNPRHKITKRGQNVTFRCDPISEHNRLYWYRQTLGQGPEFLTYFQNEAQLEKSRLLSDRFSAERPKGSFSTLEIQRTEQGDSAMYLCASSPSTAVGYTFGSGTRLTVV.

The rearrangement joins TRBV19 to TRBJ2-3, with TRBD2 matching over 9 bases. V shed 7 bases, J shed 7 bases, and the junction held 12 bases outside the gene matches. From germline, CDR1 is LNHDA and CDR2 SQIVND (reference sequence). The length of the CDR3 is 15 residues. CDR3 nucleotides: TGTGCCAGTAATGGGCTTACAAGCGGGAGGCATACGCAGTATTTT. Translation: CASNGLTSGRHTQYF.